This record looks at one T cell receptor beta chain sequence and its context. This entry belongs to a study of blood T cell repertoires in COVID-19. Sequencing used immunoSEQ multiplex PCR; TCRdb keeps in-frame clones, though not all of them. In the table there are about 260,000 clones, about 90% of which are singletons. V lost 2 bases to trimming and J lost 0 bases; unmatched junction nucleotides: 8. The germline gives CDR1 KGHDR, CDR2 SFDVKD. CDR3 length equals 18 residues. The sample comprised peripheral blood. J is TRBJ2-3 and V is TRBV24-1, with 9 positions matching TRBD1. The source is a woman in her 50s with acute or convalescent COVID-19. CDR3 bases: TGTGCCACCAGTGATTCGGGGATCGGACAGGGGAGCACAGATACGCAGTATTTT. Protein sequence: CATSDSGIGQGSTDTQYF.